Below are 27 T cell receptor beta chains sequenced from a single sample in a study of cytomegalovirus exposure and HLA in healthy donors. In the PCR, 60 Vbeta and 13 Jbeta primers were used. The assay was immunoSEQ multiplex PCR, and TCRdb's table has in-frame clones only and misses some. The sample shows more than 140,000 clones, about 79% of them seen only once. The sample comprised PBMCs. The receptors here all came from a male donor in good health and CMV-seronegative.

This chain connects TRBV19 to TRBJ2-1; D might be TRBD2 (6 bases). V shed 3 bases and J shed 3 bases, with 12 bases lying between them. The CDR3 loop spans 15 amino acids. Germline CDR1 LNHDA, CDR2 SQIVND (reference sequence). The CDR3 sequence: CASSMEGINYNEQFF. DNA of the CDR3: TGTGCCAGTAGTATGGAGGGGATTAACTACAATGAGCAGTTCTTC.

The V and J genes are TRBV9 and TRBJ2-3; 8 nucleotides align to TRBD2. This CDR3 spans 14 amino acids. Per the germline V gene, CDR1 is SGDLS and CDR2 is YYNGEE. Trimming cost V 4 bases and J 5 bases; bases outside gene matches: 6. CDR3 coding DNA: TGTGCCAGCAGCCAGCCGGGGGGGCAAGATACGCAGTATTTT. This translates into CASSQPGGQDTQYF.

The V and J genes are TRBV9 and TRBJ2-5, with TRBD1 matching 9 bases. The CDR3 is made up of 15 amino acids. After removal of 3 bases from V and 5 bases from J, the junction contained 8 bases not matched to a gene. Germline V lookup: CDR1 SGDLS, CDR2 YYNGEE. The CDR3 region is CASSAMGQGRETQYF. CDR3 coding DNA: TGTGCCAGCAGCGCCATGGGACAGGGAAGGGAGACCCAGTACTTC. The full variable domain, completed using reference TRBV9 and TRBJ2-5, is DSGVTQTPKHLITATGQRVTLRCSPRSGDLSVYWYQQSLDQGLQFLIQYYNGEERAKGNILERFSAQQFPDLHSELNLSSLELGDSALYFCASSAMGQGRETQYFGPGTRLLVL.

The chain employs TRBV7-6 and TRBJ2-5; 11 bases are a match to TRBD2. The CDR3 totals 16 residues. Germline-derived CDR1 and CDR2 are SGHVS and FNYEAQ. V shed 3 bases, J shed 5 bases, and the junction held 8 bases outside the gene matches. The CDR3 coding sequence is TGTGCCAGCAGCTTTCGGCCTAGCGGGGGGACGGAGACCCAGTACTTC. Translated, it gives CASSFRPSGGTETQYF.

In regard to this clone: This specimen includes other DNA sequences encoding the same CDR3. This chain uses TRBV7-2 with TRBJ2-7; possibly TRBD1 for D (5 bases). The CDR3 extends over 14 amino acids. Germline-derived CDR1 and CDR2 are SGHTA and FQGNSA. V was pared by 2 bases and J by 4 bases, with 12 bases between. CDR3 sequence (DNA): TGTGCCAGCAGCTTAAGGGGTCAGGGATACGAGCAGTACTTC. As protein: CASSLRGQGYEQYF.

Only a few counts were recorded for this clone. The chain couples TRBV29-1 to TRBJ2-2; the D gene is possibly TRBD2 (5 bases). Trimming left V 6 bases short and J 3 bases short, with 17 bases between. Germline CDR1 and CDR2: SQVTM and ANQGSEA. The CDR3 totals 15 residues. The CDR3 loop reads CSVGPGSEYTGELFF. The CDR3, as DNA: TGCAGCGTCGGACCGGGGAGCGAATACACCGGGGAGCTGTTTTTT.

The chain couples TRBV19 to TRBJ2-4, with D possibly TRBD1 on 6 matching bases. V was cut by 6 bases and J by 1 base, with 7 bases left in between. CDR3 size: 13 residues. Looked up from germline, CDR1 is LNHDA and CDR2 is SQIVND (reference sequence). The CDR3 nucleotides are TGTGCCAGTAGCGACAGGGCCAAAAACATTCAGTACTTC. This translates into CASSDRAKNIQYF. The whole variable domain, filled in from reference TRBV19 and TRBJ2-4, reads DGGITQSPKYLFRKEGQNVTLSCEQNLNHDAMYWYRQDPGQGLRLIYYSQIVNDFQKGDIAEGYSVSREKKESFPLTVTSAQKNPTAFYLCASSDRAKNIQYFGAGTRLSVL.

This chain connects TRBV4-1 to TRBJ2-5; the match to TRBD2 covers 7 bases. The DNA end is a closer match to TRBJ2-7, so the J assignment may be wrong. The CDR3 totals 15 residues. Germline-derived CDR1 and CDR2 are MGHRA and YSYEKL. Written as DNA, the CDR3 is TGCGCCAGCAGCCCTTCTCCCGGGACTAATAACGAGCAGTACTTC. Residues: CASSPSPGTNNEQYF.

V and J are TRBV19 and TRBJ1-2, with 12 positions matching TRBD1. The CDR3 consists of 15 residues. Losses at the gene ends were 5 bases for V and 7 bases for J; bases not matched to a gene: 8. The V gene's germline CDR1 is LNHDA and CDR2 SQIVND (reference sequence). This chain's CDR3 is CASSVGTGGKGGYTF. CDR3 DNA sequence: TGTGCCAGTAGTGTGGGGACAGGGGGCAAGGGTGGCTACACCTTC.

This clone came up a few times. V gene TRBV7-9 combines with J gene TRBJ1-2, with TRBD1 matching over 7 bases. This CDR3 is 15 amino acids long. J was trimmed by 4 bases and V by 5 bases; bases with no gene match: 10. CDR1 and CDR2 from the germline V gene are SEHNR and FQNEAQ (reference sequence). CDR3 region: CASSETDRAGYGYTF. CDR3 nucleotides: TGTGCCAGCAGCGAGACCGACAGGGCCGGCTATGGCTACACCTTC.

The chain links TRBV5-6 to TRBJ2-7, with 9 bases that match TRBD1. Trimming cost V 1 base and J 0 bases; bases outside gene matches: 2. There are 15 residues in the CDR3. The germline CDR1 and CDR2 sequences are SGHDT and YYEEEE. CDR3 in amino acids: CASSLTGGGSYEQYF. In DNA form, the CDR3 reads TGTGCCAGCAGCTTGACAGGGGGCGGCTCCTACGAGCAGTACTTC. The variable domain in full, completed from reference TRBV5-6 and TRBJ2-7, reads DAGVTQSPTHLIKTRGQQVTLRCSPKSGHDTVSWYQQALGQGPQFIFQYYEEEERQRGNFPDRFSGHQFPNYSSELNVNALLLGDSALYLCASSLTGGGSYEQYFGPGTRLTVT.

The chain carries TRBV6-5 and TRBJ2-3, with D uncertain. Trimming removed 8 bases from V and 3 bases from J, with 6 bases in between. This CDR3 comprises 11 residues. Germline V lookup: CDR1 MNHEY, CDR2 SVGAGI. CDR3 in DNA: TGTGCCAGCCGTAAAACAGATACGCAGTATTTT. It codes for CASRKTDTQYF.

This rearrangement joins TRBV29-1 to TRBJ1-2, with 7 bases aligning to TRBD1. V shed 5 bases, J shed 8 bases, and the junction held 8 bases outside the gene matches. The CDR3 spans 12 residues. Germline assignment: CDR1 SQVTM and CDR2 ANQGSEA. CDR3 nucleotide sequence: TGCAGCGTTTCTTACAGGGGAAACGGCTACACCTTC. It encodes CSVSYRGNGYTF.

This chain links TRBV19 with TRBJ2-3; maybe TRBD2 (6 bases). Trimming removed 1 base from V and 5 bases from J, with 19 bases in between. CDR3 length: 17 amino acids. Germline-derived CDR1 and CDR2 are LNHDA and SQIVND (reference sequence). The CDR3 DNA reads as TGTGCCAGTAGTATAGGGGGAGGCAAGACGCTGGGAGATACGCAGTATTTT. This gives the protein CASSIGGGKTLGDTQYF.

V usage is TRBV11-2 and J usage is TRBJ2-7, with 8 bases that match TRBD1. Trimming cost V 1 base and J 6 bases; bases outside gene matches: 5. This CDR3 contains 14 residues. The germline gives CDR1 SGHAT, CDR2 FQNNGV. The CDR3 region is CASSLGAGGREQYF. The CDR3 DNA reads as TGTGCCAGCAGCTTAGGGGCAGGGGGCCGCGAGCAGTACTTC.

The chain carries TRBV29-1 and TRBJ2-1; 9 bases are a match to TRBD1. This CDR3 is 14 amino acids long. CDR1 and CDR2 (germline): SQVTM, ANQGSEA. The junction had 7 bases not matched to a gene; V was cut back by 7 bases and J by 3 bases. DNA of the CDR3: TGCAGCGCCGGGGGACAGGGTGTCTACAATGAGCAGTTCTTC. Protein product: CSAGGQGVYNEQFF.

This clone was picked up one time. Distinct nucleotide sequences in the sample also encode this CDR3. The rearrangement joins TRBV5-4 to TRBJ1-4; the D is unclear. Germline-derived CDR1 and CDR2 are SGHNT and YYREEE (reference sequence). This CDR3 spans 16 amino acids. V lost 4 bases and J 3 bases, leaving 16 bases between the germline ends. The DNA for the CDR3 is TGTGCCAGCAGCGTGGGAGGGAGGGTAGCTAATGAAAAACTGTTTTTT. It specifies CASSVGGRVANEKLFF.

The rearrangement joins TRBV19 to TRBJ2-1, with 13 bases lining up with TRBD2. This CDR3 comprises 16 residues. Germline V gives CDR1 LNHDA, CDR2 SQIVND (reference sequence). Losses at the gene ends were 6 bases for V and 1 base for J; bases not matched to a gene: 3. CDR3 DNA sequence: TGTGCCAGTAGAGGGACTAGCGGGACTTCCTACAATGAGCAGTTCTTC. Translating it yields CASRGTSGTSYNEQFF. The full variable domain, rest sourced from reference TRBV19 and TRBJ2-1, is DGGITQSPKYLFRKEGQNVTLSCEQNLNHDAMYWYRQDPGQGLRLIYYSQIVNDFQKGDIAEGYSVSREKKESFPLTVTSAQKNPTAFYLCASRGTSGTSYNEQFFGPGTRLTVL.

The chain links TRBV7-8 to TRBJ1-6; D may be TRBD1 (6 bases). Trimming removed 4 bases from V and 5 bases from J, with 9 bases in between. The CDR3 contains 14 residues. Germline CDR1 SGHVS, CDR2 FQNEAQ. This chain's CDR3 is CASSYGQNNSPLHF. The CDR3 DNA is TGTGCCAGCAGCTACGGACAGAATAATTCACCCCTCCACTTT.

This clone was seen a handful of times. V is TRBV12-5 and J is TRBJ2-1, with D possibly TRBD1 on 5 matching bases. Germline CDR1 reads LGHNT; CDR2 reads FRNRAP. This CDR3 spans 14 amino acids. V lost 7 bases and J 0 bases, leaving 10 bases between the germline ends. The CDR3 loop is CASAGTGSYNEQFF. The CDR3 region has the DNA TGTGCTAGTGCTGGAACAGGCTCCTACAATGAGCAGTTCTTC.

J is TRBJ2-1 and V is TRBV2; D is possibly TRBD2 (6 bases). The germline V gene has CDR1 SNHLY and CDR2 FYNNEI. CDR3 length: 15 amino acids. V was clipped by 6 bases and J by 8 bases, with 20 bases between them. CDR3 nucleotides: TGTGCCAGCAGAGAGGACGCGGGATCCAAGGATGAGCAGTTCTTC. Protein sequence: CASREDAGSKDEQFF. Looking up the rest from reference TRBV2 and TRBJ2-1 gives the full variable domain: EPEVTQTPSHQVTQMGQEVILRCVPISNHLYFYWYRQILGQKVEFLVSFYNNEISEKSEIFDDQFSVERPDGSNFTLKIRSTKLEDSAMYFCASREDAGSKDEQFFGPGTRLTVL.

This clone was recorded a few times. Compared with germline, one end of the junction differs, possibly owing to a read error. The rearrangement joins TRBV5-6 to TRBJ1-1; D not resolved. Germline CDR1 is SGHDT and CDR2 is YYEEEE. This CDR3 is built from 11 residues. This CDR3 is CASSRDITWSW. The DNA for the CDR3 is TGTGCCAGCAGCCGAGATATAACGTGGTCTTGG.

This chain connects TRBV7-6 to TRBJ1-1; D gene ambiguous. Germline CDR1 SGHVS, CDR2 FNYEAQ. V was clipped by 8 bases and J by 3 bases, with 19 bases between them. The CDR3 is made up of 15 amino acids. CDR3 protein: CASSSYGYRDTEAFF. CDR3 nucleotides: TGTGCCAGCTCCTCCTATGGCTACAGAGACACTGAAGCTTTCTTT.

The chain is built from TRBV7-2 and TRBJ1-2, with D possibly matching TRBD1 (6 bases). The V and J ends lost 3 bases and 8 bases respectively, with 10 bases between them. The CDR3 covers 12 residues. Per germline, CDR1 SGHTA and CDR2 FQGNSA. CDR3 loop: CASSFYRDGYTF. DNA for the CDR3: TGTGCCAGCAGCTTTTACAGGGACGGCTACACCTTC.

V is TRBV7-9 and J is TRBJ2-4, with D possibly TRBD1 on 5 matching bases. Deletions cut 6 bases from V and 0 bases from J, with 15 bases between. CDR1 is SEHNR and CDR2 is FQNEAQ in the germline V gene (reference sequence). The CDR3 runs to 16 residues. The CDR3 protein is CASSPRVPLAKNIQYF. The CDR3 nucleotides are TGTGCCAGCAGTCCCAGGGTCCCCTTAGCCAAAAACATTCAGTACTTC.

This chain connects TRBV18 to TRBJ1-2; D uncertain. This CDR3 region has 13 residues. With 1 base removed from V and 8 bases from J, the gap between germline ends came to 11 bases. Germline loops: CDR1 KGHSH, CDR2 LQKENI. The CDR3 is CASSPLEETGYTF. As DNA, the CDR3 is TGTGCCAGCTCACCACTCGAGGAGACCGGCTACACCTTC.

The chain joins TRBV7-9 to TRBJ2-1; TRBD2 matches 7 bases. The CDR3 has 15 residues. CDR1 and CDR2 (germline): SEHNR, FQNEAQ (reference sequence). V gave up 5 bases and J gave up 0 bases; unmatched junction bases: 4. The CDR3 coding sequence is TGTGCCAGCAGCGTGCGGGAGAGCTCCTACAATGAGCAGTTCTTC. Amino acid sequence: CASSVRESSYNEQFF.